A single T cell receptor beta chain is shown here with its context. The antigen remains undetermined. Assay: immunoSEQ multiplex PCR; the TCRdb copy retains only in-frame clones and omits some. This table holds about 680,000 clones, about 90% found once. This record belongs to a study of shared clonotypes between healthy human individuals. Study-level points and caveats: Naive subsets generally had larger estimated richness than memory subsets.

As defined, naive CD8 cells were CD45RO-negative and positively selected for CCR7, with terminally differentiated effector memory CD45RA+ cells excluded. V was cut by 3 bases and J by 7 bases, with 6 bases left in between. The CDR3 has 12 residues. Per the germline V gene, CDR1 is SSHAT and CDR2 is FNYEAQ (reference sequence). V is TRBV7-7 and J is TRBJ2-2; D uncertain. The TCR was taken from a man aged 25-45 years in good health. Specimen: naive CD8+ T cells sorted from blood. CDR3 bases: TGTGCCAGCAGCTTCCCGAACGGGGAGCTGTTTTTT. It translates to CASSFPNGELFF.